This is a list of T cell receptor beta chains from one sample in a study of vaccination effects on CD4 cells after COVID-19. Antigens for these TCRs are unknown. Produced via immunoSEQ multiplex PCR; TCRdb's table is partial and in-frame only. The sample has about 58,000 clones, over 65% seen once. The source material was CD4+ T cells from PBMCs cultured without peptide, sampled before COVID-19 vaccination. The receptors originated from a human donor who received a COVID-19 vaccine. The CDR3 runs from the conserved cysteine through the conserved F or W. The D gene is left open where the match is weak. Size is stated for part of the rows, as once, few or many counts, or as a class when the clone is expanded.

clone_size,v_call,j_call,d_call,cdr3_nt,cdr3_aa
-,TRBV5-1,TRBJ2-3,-,TGCGCCAGCAGCCCGGCCCCCGGGGATACGCAGTATTTT,CASSPAPGDTQYF
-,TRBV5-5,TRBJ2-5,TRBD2,TGTGCCAGCAGCAGAGCGGGGGGGATGGAGACCCAGTACTTC,CASSRAGGMETQYF
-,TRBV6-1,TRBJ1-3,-,TGTGCCAGCAGTGAACGGGTCTCTGGAAACACCATATATTTT,CASSERVSGNTIYF
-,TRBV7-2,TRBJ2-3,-,TGTGCCAGCAGCTTAGAAGGCTATACGCAGTATTTT,CASSLEGYTQYF
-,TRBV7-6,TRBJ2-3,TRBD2,TGTGCCAGCAGCTTAAGCCGGTCGGGGGGGAGCACAGATACGCAGTATTTT,CASSLSRSGGSTDTQYF
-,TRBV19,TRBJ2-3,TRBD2,TGTGCCAGTAGCCTAGAGAGGCTAGCGGTCACAGATACGCAGTATTTT,CASSLERLAVTDTQYF
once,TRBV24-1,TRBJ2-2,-,TGTGCCACCATGCCCGCAGGGGACAACACCGGGGAGCTGTTTTTT,CATMPAGDNTGELFF
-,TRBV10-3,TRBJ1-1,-,TGTGCCATCAGTGAAGGGGGATCAGACGTTGAAGCTTTCTTT,CAISEGGSDVEAFF
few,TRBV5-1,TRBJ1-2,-,TGCGCCAGCAGCTTGGGGGACGGAGATGGCTACACCTTC,CASSLGDGDGYTF
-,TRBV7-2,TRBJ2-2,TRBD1,TGTGCCAGCAGCTTCTTCAGGGGGAGCACCGGGGAGCTGTTTTTT,CASSFFRGSTGELFF
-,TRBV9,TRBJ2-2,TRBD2,TGTGCCAGCAGCGTAGGGGTGACTAGCGGGGGCAGGCCCGGGGAGCTGTTTTTT,CASSVGVTSGGRPGELFF
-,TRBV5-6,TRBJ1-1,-,TGTGCCAGCAGCTTGGGGGACTTCACTGAAGCTTTCTTT,CASSLGDFTEAFF
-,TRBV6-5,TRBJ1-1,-,TGTGCCAGCAGTTACTCGCAGGGTGTAACTGAAGCTTTCTTT,CASSYSQGVTEAFF
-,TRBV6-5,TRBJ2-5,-,TGTGCCAGCAAAAGAGGAGTAAACCAAGAGACCCAGTACTTC,CASKRGVNQETQYF
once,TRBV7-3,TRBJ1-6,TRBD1,TGTGCCAGCAGCTTATCCCAGGGGGGGGTTAATTCACCCCTCCACTTT,CASSLSQGGVNSPLHF
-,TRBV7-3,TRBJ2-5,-,TGTGCCAGCAGCTTATTCACCGGGACTTATCAAGAGACCCAGTACTTC,CASSLFTGTYQETQYF
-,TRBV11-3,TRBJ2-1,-,TGTGCCAGCAGCAAGACAGGAAGTATGTACAATGAGCAGTTCTTC,CASSKTGSMYNEQFF
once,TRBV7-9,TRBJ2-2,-,TGTGCCAGCAGCTTAGTTGGGGGGCCCACCGGGGAGCTGTTTTTT,CASSLVGGPTGELFF
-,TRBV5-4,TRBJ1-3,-,TGTGCCAGCAGCTTGGCAGGAGGGGCAGACACCATATATTTT,CASSLAGGADTIYF
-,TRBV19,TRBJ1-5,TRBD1,TGTGCCAGTACTACCAAGTCCCTCCGACAGGGCCCTTGGGGCAATCAGCCCCAGCATTTT,CASTTKSLRQGPWGNQPQHF
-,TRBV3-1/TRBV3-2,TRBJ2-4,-,TGTGCCAGCAGCCCGACCGGGGGGCCCAAAAACATTCAGTACTTC,CASSPTGGPKNIQYF
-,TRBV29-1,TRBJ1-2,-,TGCAGCGTTGAAGATGGGTGGCAGGGCAGGGGCTATGGCTACACCTTC,CSVEDGWQGRGYGYTF
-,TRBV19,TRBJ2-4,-,TGTGCCAGTCGAGGTATCGCCAAAAACATTCAGTACTTC,CASRGIAKNIQYF
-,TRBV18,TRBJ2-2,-,TGTGCCAGCTCTCGCCGGGGATACTCGGACACCGGGGAGCTGTTTTTT,CASSRRGYSDTGELFF
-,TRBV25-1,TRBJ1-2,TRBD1,TGTGCCAGCAGTGTCAATACAGGGGGCGAGAATGGCTACACCTTC,CASSVNTGGENGYTF
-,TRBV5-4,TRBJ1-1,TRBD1,TGTGCCAGCAGCTCGCAAGGACAGGGAAGCACTGAAGCTTTCTTT,CASSSQGQGSTEAFF
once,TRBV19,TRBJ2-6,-,TGTGCCAGTAGTACACACAGGTTCGGGGCCAACGTCCTGACTTTC,CASSTHRFGANVLTF
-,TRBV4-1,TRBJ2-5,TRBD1,TGCGCCAGCAGCCAGGGTAACAGGGGGCAGGTGGAGACCCAGTACTTC,CASSQGNRGQVETQYF
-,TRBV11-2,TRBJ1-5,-,TGTGCCAGCAGCCCTAAGGTTCGTGCTCAGCCCCAGCATTTT,CASSPKVRAQPQHF
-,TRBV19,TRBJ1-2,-,TGTGCCAGTAGTCCGACCCCCTATGGCTACACCTTC,CASSPTPYGYTF
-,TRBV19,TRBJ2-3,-,TGTGCCAGTAGAGGTCGCTCCATCACAGATACGCAGTATTTT,CASRGRSITDTQYF
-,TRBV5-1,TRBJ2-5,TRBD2,TGCGCCAGCAGCTTGGCACCAGCGGGGGGTTTCCAAGAGACCCAGTACTTC,CASSLAPAGGFQETQYF
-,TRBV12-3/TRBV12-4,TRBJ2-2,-,TGTGCCAGCAGTTTAAGAAGGGAGCTGTTTTTT,CASSLRRELFF
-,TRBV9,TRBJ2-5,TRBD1,TGTGCCAGCAGCGTAGGTGGGACAGGGTCCGGAGAGACCCAGTACTTC,CASSVGGTGSGETQYF
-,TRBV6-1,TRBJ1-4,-,TGTGCCAGCAGTGACCCTATCCTCGGGACTTTCGGAACTAATGAAAAACTGTTTTTT,CASSDPILGTFGTNEKLFF
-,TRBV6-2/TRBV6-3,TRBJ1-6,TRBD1,TGTGCCAGCAGTTCCCTACAGGGGATGAGCTCCTATAATTCACCCCTCCACTTT,CASSSLQGMSSYNSPLHF
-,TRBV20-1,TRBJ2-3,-,TGCAGTGCTAGTCTGAGGGGGAGCACAGATACGCAGTATTTT,CSASLRGSTDTQYF
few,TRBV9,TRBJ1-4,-,TGTGCCAGCAGCTCCCCCGGGAGCTTTAATGAAAAACTGTTTTTT,CASSSPGSFNEKLFF
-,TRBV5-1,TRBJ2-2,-,TGCGCCAGCAGCCGCGGGACAAGCCTTTCGAACACCGGGGAGCTGTTTTTT,CASSRGTSLSNTGELFF
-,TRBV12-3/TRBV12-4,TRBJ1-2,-,TGTGCCAGCAGCCCACAGGCGATCTATGGCTACACCTTC,CASSPQAIYGYTF
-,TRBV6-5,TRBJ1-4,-,TGTGCCAGCAGTTACTCGAGTGGGGACGGCAATGAAAAACTGTTTTTT,CASSYSSGDGNEKLFF
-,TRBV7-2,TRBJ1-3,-,TGTGCCAGCAGCTACCTAGTTTATGGAAACACCATATATTTT,CASSYLVYGNTIYF
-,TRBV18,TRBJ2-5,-,TGTGCCAGCTCACCACCCGCGGGACAGCAAGAGACCCAGTACTTC,CASSPPAGQQETQYF
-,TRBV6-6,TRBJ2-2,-,TGTGCCAGCAGTCTACTAGGGACCGGGGAGCTGTTTTTT,CASSLLGTGELFF
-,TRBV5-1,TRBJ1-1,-,TGCGCCAGCAGCCCGAAGTTGGGCACTGAAGCTTTCTTT,CASSPKLGTEAFF
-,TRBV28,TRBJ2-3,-,TGTGCCAGCAGTTTTACGCGGGGATACACAGATACGCAGTATTTT,CASSFTRGYTDTQYF
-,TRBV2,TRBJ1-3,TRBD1,TGTGCCAGCAGTGATGAAAGGGACAGGGCTGGAAACACCATATATTTT,CASSDERDRAGNTIYF
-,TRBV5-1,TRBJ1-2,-,TGCGCCAGCAGCGAATCGGGCAGTAACTATGGCTACACCTTC,CASSESGSNYGYTF
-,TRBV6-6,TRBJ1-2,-,TGTGCCAGCAGTGGAGACGGTAACTATGGCTACACCTTC,CASSGDGNYGYTF
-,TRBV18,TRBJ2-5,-,TGTGCCAGCTCACCTGGCAACCAAGAGACCCAGTACTTC,CASSPGNQETQYF
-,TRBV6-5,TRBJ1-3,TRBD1,TGTGCCAGCAGAACAACAGGGGCTGGAAACACCATATATTTT,CASRTTGAGNTIYF
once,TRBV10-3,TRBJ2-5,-,TGTGCCATCAGTGGGATGAATGACCAAGAGACCCAGTACTTC,CAISGMNDQETQYF
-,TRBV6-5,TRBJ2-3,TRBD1,TGTGCCAGCAGTTCCCTACAGGGGACGCCAGATACGCAGTATTTT,CASSSLQGTPDTQYF
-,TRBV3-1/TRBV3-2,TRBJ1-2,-,TGTGCCAGCAGCCAAGTCGCACTGAGGGGCTACACCTTC,CASSQVALRGYTF
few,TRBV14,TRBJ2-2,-,TGTGCCAGCAGTCGGAACCGGGACACCTCGACCGGGGAGCTGTTTTTT,CASSRNRDTSTGELFF
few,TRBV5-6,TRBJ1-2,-,TGTGCCAGCAGCCCGGGGAGGGCCTATGGCTACACCTTC,CASSPGRAYGYTF
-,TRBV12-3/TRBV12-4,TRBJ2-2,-,TGTGCCGGCCCCTTAAACGGGGAGCTGTTTTTT,CAGPLNGELFF